The sequence of this T cell receptor beta chain was determined in a study of T cell responses to AZD1222 COVID-19 vaccine. CDR1 is MNHEY, CDR2 SVGAGI, per germline. The CDR3 is 12 residues long. Trimming shortened V by 6 bases and J by 8 bases, and 11 bases separated the two germline ends. The assay was immunoSEQ multiplex PCR, and TCRdb's table has in-frame clones only and misses some. The table records about 120,000 clones, just over 90% of them present only once. This chain connects TRBV6-5 to TRBJ2-1; D not resolved. This TCR was sampled from an adult in good health. Sequencing used peripheral blood, obtained on day 0 of AZD1222 vaccination. The DNA of the CDR3 is TGTGCCAGCAGCCCCTCCCCCGATGAGCAGTTCTTC. Residues: CASSPSPDEQFF.